The next 21 T cell receptor beta chains were all read from a single sample in a study of siplizumab effects on memory and regulatory T cells. The protocol was immunoSEQ multiplex PCR, while the TCRdb copy is restricted to in-frame clones and leaves out a portion. This sample has roughly 70,000 clones, with 93% found just once. The sequenced material came from CD8+ T cells sorted from blood. Source of these receptors: a human donor in good health.

V gene TRBV5-4 combines with J gene TRBJ2-1; D gene ambiguous. The germline V and J ends were trimmed by 2 bases and 5 bases, with 8 bases remaining between them. The CDR3 has 13 residues. Per germline, CDR1 SGHNT and CDR2 YYREEE (reference sequence). The CDR3 loop is CASSFDTDNEQFF. For the CDR3, the DNA is TGTGCCAGCAGCTTTGACACCGACAATGAGCAGTTCTTC.

The CDR3 DNA reads as TGTGCCAGTAGTCTCTTGGCCGGGGAGCTGTTTTTT. Translation: CASSLLAGELFF. J is TRBJ2-2 and V is TRBV19; D gene ambiguous. CDR1 is LNHDA, CDR2 SQIVND, per germline (reference sequence). The CDR3 totals 12 residues. Trimming removed 5 bases at V and 6 bases at J, with 7 bases between. Complete variable domain (other parts from reference TRBV19 and TRBJ2-2): DGGITQSPKYLFRKEGQNVTLSCEQNLNHDAMYWYRQDPGQGLRLIYYSQIVNDFQKGDIAEGYSVSREKKESFPLTVTSAQKNPTAFYLCASSLLAGELFFGEGSRLTVL.

The chain links TRBV9 to TRBJ2-7; D possibly corresponds to TRBD2 (6 bases). Germline V gives CDR1 SGDLS, CDR2 YYNGEE. Trimming took off 4 bases at V and 6 bases at J, with 20 bases between the two ends. CDR3 length: 15 amino acids. DNA of the CDR3: TGTGCCAGCAGCCCTCTGCTCGGGGGTCCGGGCGAGCAGTACTTC. Amino acids: CASSPLLGGPGEQYF.

This clone was seen only once. This chain joins TRBV2 and TRBJ2-3, with a possible D match to TRBD1 (6 bases). CDR1 is SNHLY and CDR2 is FYNNEI in the germline V gene. The V end was cut by 4 bases, the J end by 2 bases, with 16 bases between. The CDR3 has 16 amino acids. The CDR3 sequence is CASSARTASFTDTQYF. CDR3 in DNA: TGTGCCAGCAGTGCCCGGACAGCCAGTTTCACAGATACGCAGTATTTT.

The genes are TRBV14 and TRBJ2-3; D remains ambiguous. V lost 1 base, J lost 0 bases, and 8 bases lay in between. Germline V gene sequence: CDR1 SGHDN, CDR2 FVKESK. There are 15 residues in the CDR3. CDR3 amino acids: CASSQVETSTDTQYF. In nucleotides, the CDR3 is TGTGCCAGCAGCCAAGTAGAAACTAGCACAGATACGCAGTATTTT.

The rearrangement uses TRBV7-6 and TRBJ1-1, with D unresolved. V was cut by 1 base and J by 5 bases, with 11 bases left in between. CDR3 length: 14 amino acids. The germline V gene has CDR1 SGHVS and CDR2 FNYEAQ. The CDR3 DNA sequence: TGTGCCAGCAGCTTAGGGGGTCAAGGGACTGAAGCTTTCTTT. Translating gives CASSLGGQGTEAFF.

The chain recombines TRBV25-1 with TRBJ2-2, with 7 positions matching TRBD1. Trimming took 4 bases from V and 0 from J; bases not matched to a gene: 5. The CDR3 runs 16 residues. Germline V gene data show CDR1 as MGHDK and CDR2 as SYGVNS. In nucleotides, the CDR3 is TGTGCCAGCAGTGGGCCGGGACAGACGAACACCGGGGAGCTGTTTTTT. Translated: CASSGPGQTNTGELFF.

The chain is built from TRBV4-1 and TRBJ2-7; possible D gene TRBD1, 6 bases. The CDR3 length is 13 residues. Deletions cut 3 bases from V and 3 bases from J, with 9 bases between. Looked up from germline, CDR1 is MGHRA and CDR2 is YSYEKL. CDR3 in amino acids: CASSHAQGYEQYF. For the CDR3, the DNA is TGCGCCAGCAGCCATGCACAGGGCTACGAGCAGTACTTC.

This chain joins TRBV6-6 and TRBJ2-7; the D gene could be TRBD1 or TRBD2 (5 bases each). The CDR3 loop spans 14 amino acids. Germline CDR1 and CDR2: MNHNY and SVGAGI (reference sequence). Trimming stripped 6 bases from V and 0 bases from J, with 12 bases between. As DNA, the CDR3 is TGTGCCAGCAGCCTCGGGACGAACTCCTACGAGCAGTACTTC. This sequence encodes CASSLGTNSYEQYF.

The CDR3 nucleotides are TGTGCCAGCAGCTTAGGTCCTCACTACGAGCAGTACTTC. It translates to CASSLGPHYEQYF. The V and J genes are TRBV11-2 and TRBJ2-7; D remains unclear. The CDR3 runs to 13 residues. Germline values: CDR1 SGHAT, CDR2 FQNNGV. Deletions cut 1 base from V and 3 bases from J, with 7 bases between.

J is TRBJ2-2 and V is TRBV6-5; D remains ambiguous. V lost 6 bases and J 4 bases, leaving 12 bases between the germline ends. Per germline, CDR1 MNHEY and CDR2 SVGAGI. The CDR3 is 14 amino acids. The CDR3 bases are TGTGCCAGCAGCAGTTTGTTGGGCACCGGGGAGCTGTTTTTT. The encoded protein is CASSSLLGTGELFF.

This chain links TRBV5-1 with TRBJ2-7; TRBD2 aligns across 12 bases. V was clipped by 0 bases and J by 7 bases; unmatched bases: 2. The CDR3 has 14 amino acids. Germline V gene data show CDR1 as SGHRS and CDR2 as YFSETQ. CDR3 region: CASSLVGTSGEQYF. The CDR3 coding sequence is TGCGCCAGCAGCTTGGTTGGGACTAGCGGGGAGCAGTACTTC.

The V and J genes are TRBV4-2 and TRBJ2-6; 9 bases map to TRBD2. CDR3 length equals 16 residues. Looked up from germline, CDR1 is LGHNA and CDR2 is YNFKEQ. The junction had 0 bases not matched to a gene; V was cut back by 2 bases and J by 1 base. Here the CDR3 reads CASSQLAGSGANVLTF. The CDR3 region has the DNA TGTGCCAGCAGCCAACTAGCGGGGTCTGGGGCCAACGTCCTGACTTTC.

The chain uses TRBV9 and TRBJ1-2; no reliable D call. Looked up from germline, CDR1 is SGDLS and CDR2 is YYNGEE. The CDR3 is 15 amino acids. The V and J ends lost 0 bases and 3 bases respectively, with 12 bases between them. CDR3 nucleotide sequence: TGTGCCAGCAGCGTAGCGGTGGCGTCAGACTATGGCTACACCTTC. It is translated as CASSVAVASDYGYTF.

The chain couples TRBV7-9 to TRBJ2-7; 9 nucleotides line up with TRBD1. This CDR3 has 15 amino acids. Per germline, CDR1 SEHNR and CDR2 FQNEAQ (reference sequence). Trimming took 3 bases from V and 4 from J; bases not matched to a gene: 7. Written as DNA, the CDR3 is TGTGCCAGCAGCTTCTCCGGGACAGGGAGTTACGAGCAGTACTTC. It specifies CASSFSGTGSYEQYF.

The chain is built from TRBV20-1 and TRBJ2-3; D ambiguous. The CDR3 consists of 10 residues. Deletions cut 5 bases from V and 6 bases from J, with 6 bases between. CDR1 DFQATT and CDR2 SNEGSKA come from the germline V gene (reference sequence). CDR3 loop: CSAQQDTQYF. The CDR3 DNA follows: TGCAGTGCTCAACAGGATACGCAGTATTTT.

CDR3 nucleotide sequence: TGTGCCAGCACCGACCCTTACGCGAACACCGGGGAGCTGTTTTTT. Translation: CASTDPYANTGELFF. The rearrangement links TRBV27 to TRBJ2-2; no clear D. The CDR3 has 15 residues. V dropped 7 bases and J dropped 0 bases, with 12 bases sitting between them. Germline lookup yields CDR1 MNHEY and CDR2 SMNVEV (reference sequence).

The chain is built from TRBV9 and TRBJ2-7; D could derive from TRBD1 or TRBD2 (5 bases each). The CDR3 spans 15 residues. Trimming took 3 bases from V and 3 from J, leaving 16 bases between them. The germline V gene encodes CDR1 SGDLS and CDR2 YYNGEE. CDR3 DNA: TGTGCCAGCAGCGCCGGCTCCGGGACGGACTACGAGCAGTACTTC. Its protein is CASSAGSGTDYEQYF.

This clone was observed a single time. CDR3: CSVSRNTEAFF. The DNA for the CDR3 is TGCAGCGTATCCCGGAACACTGAAGCTTTCTTT. V is TRBV29-1 and J is TRBJ1-1; no reliable D call. The CDR3 loop spans 11 amino acids. The V gene's germline CDR1 is SQVTM and CDR2 ANQGSEA. Trimming cost V 6 bases and J 1 base, with 6 bases left between them.

This chain uses TRBV29-1 with TRBJ1-2; D perhaps matches TRBD1 (5 bases). Trimming stripped 5 bases from V and 14 bases from J, with 18 bases between. CDR1 is SQVTM and CDR2 is ANQGSEA in the germline V gene. CDR3 length: 11 amino acids. CDR3 sequence reads: CSVPGGPDYTF. The CDR3 nucleotides read TGCAGCGTTCCCGGGGGACCAGACTATACCTTC.

The CDR3 spells CASSLRKNRVSNQPQHF. As DNA, the CDR3 is TGTGCCAGCAGCCTACGTAAGAACAGGGTTAGCAATCAGCCCCAGCATTTT. The chain employs TRBV7-3 and TRBJ1-5; weak D call: TRBD1 (6 bases). The CDR3 loop spans 17 amino acids. The ends were cut back, 5 bases at V and 0 bases at J, with 17 bases in the middle. Germline CDR1 is SGHTA and CDR2 is FQGTGA.